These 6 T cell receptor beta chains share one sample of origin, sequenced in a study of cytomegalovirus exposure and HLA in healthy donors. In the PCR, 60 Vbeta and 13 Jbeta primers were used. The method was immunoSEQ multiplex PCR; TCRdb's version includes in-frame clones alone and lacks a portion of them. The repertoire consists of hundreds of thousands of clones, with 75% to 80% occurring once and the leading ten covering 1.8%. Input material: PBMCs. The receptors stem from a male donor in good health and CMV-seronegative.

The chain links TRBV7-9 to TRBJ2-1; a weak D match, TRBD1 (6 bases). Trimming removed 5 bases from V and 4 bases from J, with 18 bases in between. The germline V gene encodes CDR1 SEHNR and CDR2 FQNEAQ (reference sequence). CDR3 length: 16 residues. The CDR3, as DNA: TGTGCCAGCAGCCCCGACGGCAGGGGCAGATACAATGAGCAGTTCTTC. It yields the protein CASSPDGRGRYNEQFF. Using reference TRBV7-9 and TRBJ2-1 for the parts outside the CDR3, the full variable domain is DTGVSQNPRHKITKRGQNVTFRCDPISEHNRLYWYRQTLGQGPEFLTYFQNEAQLEKSRLLSDRFSAERPKGSFSTLEIQRTEQGDSAMYLCASSPDGRGRYNEQFFGPGTRLTVL.

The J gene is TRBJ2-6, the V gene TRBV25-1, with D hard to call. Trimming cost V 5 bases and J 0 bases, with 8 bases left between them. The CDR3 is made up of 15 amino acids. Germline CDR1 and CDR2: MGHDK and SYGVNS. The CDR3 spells CASSLYLSGANVLTF. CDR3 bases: TGTGCCAGCAGTCTCTACCTCTCTGGGGCCAACGTCCTGACTTTC.

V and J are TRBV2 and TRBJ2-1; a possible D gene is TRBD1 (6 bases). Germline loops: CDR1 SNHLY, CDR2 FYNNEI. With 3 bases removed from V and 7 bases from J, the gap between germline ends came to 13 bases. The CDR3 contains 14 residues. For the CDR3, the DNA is TGTGCCAGCAGTGAGGGCACAGGGCCAAATGAGCAGTTCTTC. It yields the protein CASSEGTGPNEQFF.

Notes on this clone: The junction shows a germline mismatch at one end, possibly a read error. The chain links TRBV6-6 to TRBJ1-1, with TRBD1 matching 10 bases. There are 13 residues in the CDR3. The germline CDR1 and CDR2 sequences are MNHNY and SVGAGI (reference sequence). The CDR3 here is CASSYSLAGTGDF. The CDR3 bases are TGTGCCAGCAGTTATTCCCTGGCCGGGACAGGGGACTTT.

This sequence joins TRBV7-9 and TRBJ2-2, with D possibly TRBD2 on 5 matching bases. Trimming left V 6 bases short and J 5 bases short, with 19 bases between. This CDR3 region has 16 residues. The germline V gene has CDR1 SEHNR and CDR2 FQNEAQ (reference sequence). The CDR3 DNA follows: TGTGCCAGCAGATTACCAGCGGCAGGTGGAACCGGGGAGCTGTTTTTT. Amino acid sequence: CASRLPAAGGTGELFF.

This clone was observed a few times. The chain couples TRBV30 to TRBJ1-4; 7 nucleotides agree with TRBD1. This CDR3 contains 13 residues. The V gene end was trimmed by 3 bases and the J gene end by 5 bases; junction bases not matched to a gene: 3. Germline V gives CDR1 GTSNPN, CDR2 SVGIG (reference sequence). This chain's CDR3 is CAWSGTENEKLFF. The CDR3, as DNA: TGTGCCTGGAGCGGGACAGAAAATGAAAAACTGTTTTTT.